Here is one T cell receptor (beta chain) with its context. TCRdb reprocessed the 5' RACE reads via MiXCR and lists one record per CDR3 protein. The repertoire holds more than 95,000 distinct CDR3 sequences, with roughly 8.2% as singletons. CDR3 length: 18 residues. The J segment lost 0 bases and the V segment lost 4 bases, leaving 7 bases of the junction unmatched. The germline V gene has CDR1 MGHRA and CDR2 YSYEKL. The data derive from a study of T cells after yellow fever vaccination. Study-level background: The authors prepared low-cell-number fractions using SMART-Seq v4 Ultra Low Input.

The specimen was CD8+ T cells sorted from PBMCs, collected on the day of the yellow fever booster vaccination. V and J are TRBV4-1 and TRBJ1-6; the match to TRBD1 covers 9 bases. This receptor was taken from a man between 18 and 29 years old who received the YFV17D yellow fever vaccine. CDR3 DNA: TGCGCCAGCAGCCTCACCGGGACAGGGAGCTCCTATAATTCACCCCTCCACTTT. This sequence encodes CASSLTGTGSSYNSPLHF.